This is a list of T cell receptor beta chains from one sample in a study of cytomegalovirus exposure and HLA in healthy donors. Clones were read by immunoSEQ multiplex PCR, and TCRdb kept only the in-frame ones, dropping some. Of 150,000 to 200,000 clones listed, around 87% are singletons. The sequenced sample consisted of PBMCs. The receptors were gathered from a woman between 18 and 29 years old in good health and CMV-seronegative. Both conserved end residues are part of each CDR3. The D gene is left open where the match is weak. Clone sizes are given selectively: once, few, many, or a class where the clone is expanded.

14 | TRBJ2-2 | TRBD1 | NA | TRBV19 | CATGQAQWPGELFF | TGTGCCACCGGACAGGCCCAATGGCCCGGGGAGCTGTTTTTT
13 | TRBJ1-1 | TRBD1 | once | TRBV10-3 | CASRTGRNTEAFF | TGTGCCTCAAGGACAGGGAGGAACACTGAAGCTTTCTTT
13 | TRBJ2-5 | NA | NA | TRBV12-1 | CASTHGGGETQYF | TGTGCCAGCACCCATGGGGGGGGAGAGACCCAGTACTTC
13 | TRBJ2-5 | TRBD1 | NA | TRBV11-3 | CASSPDRGETQYF | TGTGCCAGCAGCCCCGACAGGGGAGAGACCCAGTACTTC
14 | TRBJ2-3 | TRBD1 | NA | TRBV28 | CASTLNTGGGTQYF | TGTGCCAGCACCTTGAATACAGGGGGTGGTACGCAGTATTTT
15 | TRBJ2-7 | TRBD1 | NA | TRBV28 | CASSLRDRGPPEQYF | TGTGCCAGCAGTTTAAGGGACAGGGGTCCTCCCGAGCAGTACTTC
14 | TRBJ2-2 | NA | once | TRBV10-3 | CAISDRANTGELFF | TGTGCCATCAGTGACAGGGCGAACACCGGGGAGCTGTTTTTT
14 | TRBJ1-4 | TRBD1 | NA | TRBV6-1 | CASSKQGGNEKLFF | TGTGCCAGCAGTAAACAGGGGGGAAATGAAAAACTGTTTTTT
15 | TRBJ2-5 | TRBD1 | NA | TRBV5-1 | CASSRRQGRQETQYF | TGCGCCAGCAGCAGGCGACAGGGGAGGCAAGAGACCCAGTACTTC
15 | TRBJ2-7 | TRBD2 | NA | TRBV19 | CASSMGTRGAYEQYF | TGTGCCAGTAGTATGGGGACGCGGGGGGCCTACGAGCAGTACTTC
15 | TRBJ1-2 | TRBD1 | NA | TRBV6-5 | CASSPYRGGNYGYTF | TGTGCCAGCAGTCCTTACAGGGGAGGAAACTATGGCTACACCTTC
13 | TRBJ1-4 | NA | few | TRBV6-1 | CASSVTGVEKLFF | TGTGCCAGCAGTGTAACGGGTGTTGAAAAACTGTTTTTT
15 | TRBJ2-7 | TRBD2 | NA | TRBV27 | CASSLTRDYSYEQYF | TGTGCCAGCAGTTTAACCCGGGACTACTCCTACGAGCAGTACTTC
15 | TRBJ1-2 | NA | NA | TRBV9 | CASSVGEIANYGYTF | TGTGCCAGCAGCGTTGGGGAGATAGCTAACTATGGCTACACCTTC
13 | TRBJ1-3 | NA | NA | TRBV15 | CATSRDPGNTIYF | TGTGCCACCAGCAGAGATCCGGGAAACACCATATATTTT
15 | TRBJ2-2 | TRBD2 | NA | TRBV6-6 | CASSWTSGSPGELFF | TGTGCCAGCAGCTGGACTAGCGGGAGCCCCGGGGAGCTGTTTTTT
15 | TRBJ2-7 | NA | few | TRBV4-1 | CASSQPRQGGNEQYF | TGCGCCAGCAGCCAACCCAGGCAGGGTGGCAACGAGCAGTACTTC
15 | TRBJ2-7 | TRBD1 | NA | TRBV10-3 | CAISEPGTGRNEQYF | TGTGCCATCAGTGAACCAGGGACAGGGAGAAACGAGCAGTACTTC
13 | TRBJ1-1 | NA | NA | TRBV29-1 | CSVDKDRNTEAFF | TGCAGCGTTGACAAGGACAGGAACACTGAAGCTTTCTTT
16 | TRBJ2-1 | TRBD1 | NA | TRBV11-2 | CASSPILGQGYNEQFF | TGTGCCAGCAGCCCCATTTTGGGACAGGGCTACAATGAGCAGTTCTTC
16 | TRBJ2-1 | TRBD2 | NA | TRBV19 | CASSQIRLAGANEQFF | TGTGCCAGTAGCCAAATTAGACTAGCGGGAGCCAATGAGCAGTTCTTC
15 | TRBJ1-1 | NA | once | TRBV6-1 | CASSLTSISNTEAFF | TGTGCCAGCAGCCTTACAAGTATTTCGAACACTGAAGCTTTCTTT
13 | TRBJ1-2 | TRBD1 | NA | TRBV6-4 | CASSAGDRVGYTF | TGTGCCAGCAGTGCCGGCGACAGGGTTGGCTACACCTTC
13 | TRBJ1-2 | TRBD1 | NA | TRBV25-1 | CASSLRQGKGYTF | TGTGCCAGCAGTCTCCGACAGGGTAAAGGCTACACCTTC
14 | TRBJ1-2 | NA | NA | TRBV5-1 | CASSPRLELYGYTF | TGCGCCAGCAGCCCACGACTGGAGCTCTATGGCTACACCTTC
15 | TRBJ1-3 | NA | NA | TRBV5-1 | CASSLDGGSGNTIYF | TGCGCCAGCAGCTTGGACGGCGGCAGTGGAAACACCATATATTTT
15 | TRBJ2-7 | TRBD2 | NA | TRBV30 | CAWRPALANSYEQYF | TGTGCCTGGAGGCCAGCACTAGCGAACTCCTACGAGCAGTACTTC
16 | TRBJ1-6 | NA | NA | TRBV19 | CASSIVAGSSSSPLHF | TGTGCCAGTAGTATAGTAGCTGGGAGCTCCAGTTCGCCCCTCCACTTT
14 | TRBJ1-1 | NA | NA | TRBV5-1 | CASSPIEINTEAFF | TGCGCCAGCAGCCCAATTGAGATTAACACTGAAGCTTTCTTT
17 | TRBJ2-5 | NA | NA | TRBV4-1 | CASSQPREEFFEETQYF | TGCGCCAGCAGCCAACCCCGTGAGGAGTTTTTTGAAGAGACCCAGTACTTC
15 | TRBJ1-1 | NA | NA | TRBV27 | CASSETGRWATEAFF | TGTGCCAGCAGTGAAACAGGGCGGTGGGCCACTGAAGCTTTCTTT
19 | TRBJ2-5 | NA | few | TRBV7-9 | CASSLALGGGAGEKETQYF | TGTGCCAGCAGCTTAGCGCTCGGGGGCGGTGCGGGAGAGAAAGAGACCCAGTACTTC
16 | TRBJ1-2 | TRBD1 | NA | TRBV5-1 | CASSAGQGTDAYGYTF | TGCGCCAGCAGCGCTGGGCAGGGGACAGACGCATATGGCTACACCTTC
16 | TRBJ2-2 | NA | NA | TRBV14 | CASSQARRAGTGELFF | TGTGCCAGCAGCCAAGCCCGAAGGGCGGGCACCGGGGAGCTGTTTTTT
14 | TRBJ1-3 | NA | NA | TRBV9 | CASSVEGVANTIYF | TGTGCCAGCAGCGTCGAGGGGGTGGCAAACACCATATATTTT
14 | TRBJ2-3 | NA | few | TRBV5-4 | CASSLAPVTDTQYF | TGTGCCAGCAGCTTGGCTCCAGTCACAGATACGCAGTATTTT
16 | TRBJ1-1 | TRBD1 | NA | TRBV16 | CASSQSGQGVNTEAFF | TGTGCCAGCAGCCAATCCGGACAGGGAGTGAACACTGAAGCTTTCTTT
14 | TRBJ2-1 | TRBD1 | once | TRBV6-5 | CASSWGDRGNEQFF | TGTGCCAGCAGTTGGGGGGACAGGGGGAATGAGCAGTTCTTC
12 | TRBJ2-7 | NA | NA | TRBV30 | CAWGGWGSEQYF | TGTGCCTGGGGGGGGTGGGGGAGCGAGCAGTACTTC
12 | TRBJ1-1 | NA | few | TRBV5-1 | CASSLTGTEAFF | TGCGCCAGCAGCTTAACAGGCACTGAAGCTTTCTTT
16 | TRBJ2-2 | TRBD1 | NA | TRBV5-1 | CASSSTGTGYTGELFF | TGCGCCAGCAGCTCTACCGGGACAGGGTACACCGGGGAGCTGTTTTTT
12 | TRBJ1-2 | NA | NA | TRBV9 | CASSVVRGRYTF | TGTGCCAGCAGCGTAGTAAGGGGCCGCTACACCTTC
17 | TRBJ2-1 | TRBD2 | NA | TRBV11-2 | CASSLELAGVSYNEQFF | TGTGCCAGCAGCTTAGAACTAGCGGGAGTCTCCTACAATGAGCAGTTCTTC
13 | TRBJ2-7 | NA | NA | TRBV28 | CASIGTPAYEQYF | TGTGCCAGCATAGGGACACCTGCCTACGAGCAGTACTTC
14 | TRBJ1-1 | NA | NA | TRBV7-9 | CSSSFQGQGTEAFF | TGTTCCAGCAGCTTCCAGGGGCAGGGCACTGAAGCTTTCTTT
13 | TRBJ1-1 | NA | NA | TRBV18 | CASSGEANTEAFF | TGTGCCAGCTCAGGGGAGGCAAACACTGAAGCTTTCTTT
15 | TRBJ1-5 | NA | NA | TRBV18 | CASSPYYRPNQPQHF | TGTGCCAGCTCACCATACTACAGGCCCAATCAGCCCCAGCATTTT
13 | TRBJ2-1 | TRBD1 | NA | TRBV2 | CASRRDRENEQFF | TGTGCCAGCAGGAGGGACAGGGAAAATGAGCAGTTCTTC
13 | TRBJ1-1 | NA | NA | TRBV2 | CARINIMNTEAFF | TGTGCCAGGATAAACATTATGAACACTGAAGCTTTCTTT